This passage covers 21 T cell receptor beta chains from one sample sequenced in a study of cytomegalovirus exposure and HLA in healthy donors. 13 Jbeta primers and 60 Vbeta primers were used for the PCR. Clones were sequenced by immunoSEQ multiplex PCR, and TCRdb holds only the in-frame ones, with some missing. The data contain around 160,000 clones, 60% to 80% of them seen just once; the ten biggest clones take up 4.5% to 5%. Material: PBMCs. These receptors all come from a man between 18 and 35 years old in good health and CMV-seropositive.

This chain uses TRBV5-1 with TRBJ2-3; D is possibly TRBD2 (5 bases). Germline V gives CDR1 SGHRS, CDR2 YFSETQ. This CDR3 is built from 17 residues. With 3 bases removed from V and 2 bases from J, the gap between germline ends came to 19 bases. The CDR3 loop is CASSSPREGQDTDTQYF. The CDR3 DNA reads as TGCGCCAGCAGCTCCCCCCGGGAAGGGCAGGACACAGATACGCAGTATTTT.

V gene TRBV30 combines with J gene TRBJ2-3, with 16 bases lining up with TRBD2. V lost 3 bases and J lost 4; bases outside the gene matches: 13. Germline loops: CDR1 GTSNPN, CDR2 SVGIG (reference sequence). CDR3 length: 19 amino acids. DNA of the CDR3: TGTGCCTGGAGCCTAATCGGGACTAGCGGGAGGGCCGGAGCAGATACGCAGTATTTT. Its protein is CAWSLIGTSGRAGADTQYF.

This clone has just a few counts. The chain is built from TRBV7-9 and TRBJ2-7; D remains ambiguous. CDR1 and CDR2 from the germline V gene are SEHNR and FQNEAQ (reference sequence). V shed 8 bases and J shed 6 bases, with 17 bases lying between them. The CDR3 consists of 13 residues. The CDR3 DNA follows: TGTGCCAGCGCGTTTACGGGTCGCGGCGAGCAGTACGTC. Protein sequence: CASAFTGRGEQYV.

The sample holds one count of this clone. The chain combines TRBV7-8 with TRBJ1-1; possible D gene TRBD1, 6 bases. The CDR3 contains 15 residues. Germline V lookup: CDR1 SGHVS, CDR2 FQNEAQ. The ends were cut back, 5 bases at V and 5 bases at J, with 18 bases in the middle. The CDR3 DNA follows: TGTGCCAGCAGCCCGACACGGGGGGCGCAAACTGAAGCTTTCTTT. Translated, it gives CASSPTRGAQTEAFF.

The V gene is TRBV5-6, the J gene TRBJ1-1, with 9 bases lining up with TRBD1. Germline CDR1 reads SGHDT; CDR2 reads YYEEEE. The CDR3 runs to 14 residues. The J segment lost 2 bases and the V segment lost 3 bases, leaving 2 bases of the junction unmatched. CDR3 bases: TGTGCCAGCAGCTGGGGACAGGGTAACACTGAAGCTTTCTTT. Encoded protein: CASSWGQGNTEAFF.

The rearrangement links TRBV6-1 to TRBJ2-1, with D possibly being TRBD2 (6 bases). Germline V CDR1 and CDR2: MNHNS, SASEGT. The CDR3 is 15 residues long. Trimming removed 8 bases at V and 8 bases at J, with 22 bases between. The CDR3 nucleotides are TGTGCCAGCCCCGAGAGGGTAGGGCGGGATCATGAGCAGTTCTTC. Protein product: CASPERVGRDHEQFF.

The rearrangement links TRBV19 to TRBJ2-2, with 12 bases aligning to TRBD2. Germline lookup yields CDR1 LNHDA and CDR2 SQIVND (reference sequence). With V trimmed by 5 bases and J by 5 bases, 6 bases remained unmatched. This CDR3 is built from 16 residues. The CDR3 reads CASSFLAGGRTGELFF. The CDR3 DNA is TGTGCCAGTAGTTTCCTAGCGGGAGGGAGAACCGGGGAGCTGTTTTTT.

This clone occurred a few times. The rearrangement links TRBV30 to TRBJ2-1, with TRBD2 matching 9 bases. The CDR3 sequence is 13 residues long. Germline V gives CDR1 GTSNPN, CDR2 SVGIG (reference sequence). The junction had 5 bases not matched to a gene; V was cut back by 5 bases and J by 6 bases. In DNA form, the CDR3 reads TGTGCCTGGGGGCGGGAGGGTCGCAATGAGCAGTTCTTC. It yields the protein CAWGREGRNEQFF.

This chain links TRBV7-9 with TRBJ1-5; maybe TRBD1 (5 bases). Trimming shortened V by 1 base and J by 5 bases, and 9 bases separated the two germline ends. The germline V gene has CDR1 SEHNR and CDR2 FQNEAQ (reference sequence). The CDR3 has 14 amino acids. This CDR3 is CASSLGGGYQPQHF. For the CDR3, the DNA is TGTGCCAGCAGCTTAGGGGGCGGATATCAGCCCCAGCATTTT.

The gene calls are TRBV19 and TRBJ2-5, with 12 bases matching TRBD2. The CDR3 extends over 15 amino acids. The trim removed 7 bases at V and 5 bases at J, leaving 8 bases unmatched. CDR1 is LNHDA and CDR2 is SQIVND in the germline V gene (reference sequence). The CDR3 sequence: CASTASGGALETQYF. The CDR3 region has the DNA TGTGCCAGTACGGCTAGCGGGGGGGCGTTGGAGACCCAGTACTTC.

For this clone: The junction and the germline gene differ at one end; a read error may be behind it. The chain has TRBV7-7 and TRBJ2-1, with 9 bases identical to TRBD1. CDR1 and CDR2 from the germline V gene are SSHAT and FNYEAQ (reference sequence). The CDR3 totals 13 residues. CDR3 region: CASSLDRGNEQFF. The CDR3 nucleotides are TGTGCTAGCAGCTTAGACAGGGGGAATGAGCAGTTCTTC.

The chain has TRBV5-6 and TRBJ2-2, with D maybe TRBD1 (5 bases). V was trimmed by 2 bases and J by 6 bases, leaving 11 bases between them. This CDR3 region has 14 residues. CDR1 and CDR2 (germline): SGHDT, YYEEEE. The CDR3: CASSLVSGPGELFF. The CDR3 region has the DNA TGTGCCAGCAGCTTAGTTTCAGGGCCCGGGGAGCTGTTTTTT.

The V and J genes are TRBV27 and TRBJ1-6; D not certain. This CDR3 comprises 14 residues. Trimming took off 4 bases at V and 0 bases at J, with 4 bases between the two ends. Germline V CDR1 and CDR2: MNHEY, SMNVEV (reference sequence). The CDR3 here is CASSSLSYNSPLHF. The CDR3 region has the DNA TGTGCCAGCAGTTCCCTCTCCTATAATTCACCCCTCCACTTT.

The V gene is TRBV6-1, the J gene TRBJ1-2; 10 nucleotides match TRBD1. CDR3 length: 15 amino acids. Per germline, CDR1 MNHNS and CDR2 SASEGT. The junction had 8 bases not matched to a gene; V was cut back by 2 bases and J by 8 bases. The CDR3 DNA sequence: TGTGCCAGCAGTGAAACAAGACAGGGGGCGCGAGGCTACACCTTC. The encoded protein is CASSETRQGARGYTF.

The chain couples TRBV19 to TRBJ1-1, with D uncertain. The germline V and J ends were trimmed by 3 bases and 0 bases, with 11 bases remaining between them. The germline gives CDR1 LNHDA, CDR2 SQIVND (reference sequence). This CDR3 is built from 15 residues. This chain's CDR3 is CASSMIRGMNTEAFF. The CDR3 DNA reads TGTGCCAGTAGTATGATCCGGGGAATGAACACTGAAGCTTTCTTT.

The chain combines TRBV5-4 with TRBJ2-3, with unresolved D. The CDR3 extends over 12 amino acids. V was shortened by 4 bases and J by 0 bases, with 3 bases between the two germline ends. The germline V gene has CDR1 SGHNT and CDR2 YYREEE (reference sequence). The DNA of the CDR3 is TGTGCCAGCAGCCTTAGCACAGATACGCAGTATTTT. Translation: CASSLSTDTQYF.

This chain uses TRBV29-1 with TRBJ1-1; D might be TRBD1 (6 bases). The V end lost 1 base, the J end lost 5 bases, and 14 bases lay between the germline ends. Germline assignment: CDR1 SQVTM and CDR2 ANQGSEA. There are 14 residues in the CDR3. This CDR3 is CSVEGRAGETEAFF. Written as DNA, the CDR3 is TGCAGCGTTGAAGGACGAGCAGGGGAAACTGAAGCTTTCTTT.

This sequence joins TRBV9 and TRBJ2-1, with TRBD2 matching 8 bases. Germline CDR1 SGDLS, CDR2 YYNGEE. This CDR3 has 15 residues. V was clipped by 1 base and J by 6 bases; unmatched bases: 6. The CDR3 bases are TGTGCCAGCAGCGTAAGCGGGGGTTTCGGCAATGAGCAGTTCTTC. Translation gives CASSVSGGFGNEQFF.

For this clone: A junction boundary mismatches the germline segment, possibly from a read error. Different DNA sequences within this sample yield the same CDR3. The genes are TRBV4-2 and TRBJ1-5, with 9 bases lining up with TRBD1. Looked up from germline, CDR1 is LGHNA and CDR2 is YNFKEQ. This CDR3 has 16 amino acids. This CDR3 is CASSRTQGASNQPQHF. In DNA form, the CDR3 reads TGTGCCAGCAGCCGGACACAGGGGGCAAGCAATCAACCCCAGCATTTT.

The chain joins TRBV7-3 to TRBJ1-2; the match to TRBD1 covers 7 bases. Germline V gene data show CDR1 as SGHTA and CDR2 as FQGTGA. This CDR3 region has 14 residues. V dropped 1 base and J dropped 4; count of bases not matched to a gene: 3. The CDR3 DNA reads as TGTGCCAGCAGCTTAAATGGGGACAGCTATGGCTACACCTTC. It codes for CASSLNGDSYGYTF.

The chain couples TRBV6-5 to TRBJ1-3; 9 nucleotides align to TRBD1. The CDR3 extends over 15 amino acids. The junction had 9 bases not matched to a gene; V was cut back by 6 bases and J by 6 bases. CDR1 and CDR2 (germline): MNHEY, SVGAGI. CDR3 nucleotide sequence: TGTGCCAGCAGGGATGGGACAGGGCCGGCAAACACCATATATTTT. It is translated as CASRDGTGPANTIYF.